The rows below give T cell receptor beta chains drawn from one sample of a study of shared clonotypes between healthy human individuals. Profiling relied on immunoSEQ multiplex PCR, and the TCRdb table lists in-frame clones only, not all of them. The data hold about 2.1 million clones, with 90% to 95% observed a single time. The material sequenced was naive CD8+ T cells from PBMCs. Receptors were obtained from a man between 18 and 35 years old in good health. Some clones in this sample may be carry-over from other donors' samples. CDR3s include the opening cysteine and the closing phenylalanine or tryptophan. Fields, in order: D gene, J gene, clone size, CDR3 length, V gene, CDR3 DNA, CDR3 protein. D genes are given only for firm matches. Clone sizes are given selectively: once, few, many, or a class where the clone is expanded.

TRBD1 TRBJ1-2 . 14 TRBV27 TGTGCCAGAGACGGACAGGGCCCTCTCTATGGCTACACCTTC CARDGQGPLYGYTF
. TRBJ1-2 . 13 TRBV4-3 TGCGCCAGCAGCCAAGAGAGGAATTATGGCTACACCTTC CASSQERNYGYTF
TRBD1 TRBJ1-1 . 15 TRBV28 TGTGCCAGCAGGCTCTCGACAGGGGTGTACACTGAAGCTTTCTTT CASRLSTGVYTEAFF
TRBD1 TRBJ1-1 . 15 TRBV5-1 TGCGCCAGCAGCTTATTCAAGGGGGCGCGTACTGAAGCTTTCTTT CASSLFKGARTEAFF
. TRBJ1-1 . 18 TRBV27 TGTGCCAGCAGTTTAGTTCCGCTCGGCGCGGAGGGTTTCCCTGAAGCTTTCTTT CASSLVPLGAEGFPEAFF
TRBD1 TRBJ2-2 . 14 TRBV9 TGTGCCAGCAGCGTAAACAGGGGTGTCGGGGAGCTGTTTTTT CASSVNRGVGELFF
. TRBJ2-7 . 13 TRBV18 TGTGCCAGCTCACGTGGGAAAGCCTACGAGCAGTACTTC CASSRGKAYEQYF
. TRBJ2-5 . 15 TRBV19 TGTGCCAGTAGTATTATCCCGAATTTCCAAGAGACCCAGTACTTC CASSIIPNFQETQYF
TRBD2 TRBJ2-1 . 14 TRBV7-9 TGTGCCAGCAGCTTAGTAGCGGGATCCAATGAGCAGTTCTTC CASSLVAGSNEQFF
. TRBJ2-7 . 11 TRBV29-1 TGCAGCGTTGTCAGGGTCGGCGAGCAGTACTTC CSVVRVGEQYF
. TRBJ1-2 . 15 TRBV11-3 TGTGCCAGCAGCTTAGGGGACGGAACTAACTATGGCTACACCTTC CASSLGDGTNYGYTF
. TRBJ2-7 . 11 TRBV10-1 TGCGCCAGCTTTGCTGACTACGAGCAGTACTTC CASFADYEQYF
. TRBJ1-3 once 11 TRBV29-1 TGCAGCGTTGATAGGGGAAACACCATATATTTT CSVDRGNTIYF
. TRBJ2-2 . 13 TRBV29-1 TGCAGCGCTTACAGGGAGAGGACCGGGGAGCTGTTTTTT CSAYRERTGELFF
. TRBJ1-2 once 13 TRBV29-1 TGCAGCGTTTGGAGCGAGAACGACTATGGCTACACCTTC CSVWSENDYGYTF
. TRBJ2-6 . 16 TRBV9 TGTGCCAGCAGCGTAGACAGACTCTCTGGGGCCAACGTCCTGACTTTC CASSVDRLSGANVLTF
. TRBJ2-1 . 17 TRBV4-3 TGCGCCAGCAGCCAAGACGTCCGGAGGCGGTCCTACAATGAGCAGTTCTTC CASSQDVRRRSYNEQFF
. TRBJ1-1 . 13 TRBV13 TGTGCCAGCAGCTCCCTCCTAAAAAGTGAAGCTTTCTTT CASSSLLKSEAFF
. TRBJ2-7 . 14 TRBV7-9 TGTGCCAGCAGCCCACAATTACGGTCCTACGAGCAGTACTTC CASSPQLRSYEQYF
. TRBJ2-4 . 14 TRBV4-2 TGTGCCAGCAGCCACCTTGGGGCCAAAAACATTCAGTACTTC CASSHLGAKNIQYF